This T cell receptor beta chain was obtained from a study of T cell repertoires in cytomegalovirus infection. Across the study: From public TCR beta signatures came an indication of both CMV infection and matching HLA type. General observations from the study: Across the ex vivo response, the dominant clonotypes were HLA-C-restricted CMV-specific TCR beta clonotypes. Adding up the frequency of public TCR beta families identified people who carried CMV plus the relevant HLA.

TCRdb used MiXCR to reprocess the reads, holding one entry per CDR3 protein. The sample yields 300,000 to 400,000 distinct CDR3 sequences, more than 8% seen once. V was cut by 3 bases and J by 0 bases, with 10 bases left in between. Germline V gene sequence: CDR1 KGHDR, CDR2 SFDVKD. The CDR3 totals 16 residues. This clonotype has ten or more counts. The antigen is unknown. The V call is TRBV24-1, the J call TRBJ2-2; D might be TRBD1 (5 bases). The TCR comes from a human donor in good health (CMV status not recorded). Some clones in this sample may be carry-over from other donors' samples. The sequencing sample was made of PBMCs. CDR3 region: CATSDPGLTNTGELFF. The CDR3 DNA is TGTGCCACCAGTGATCCAGGGTTGACGAACACCGGGGAGCTGTTTTTT.